The rows below give T cell receptor beta chains drawn from one sample of a study of T cell clonotyping in hematopoietic cell transplantation. Libraries were prepared by immunoSEQ multiplex PCR; TCRdb keeps only in-frame clonotypes and omits some of them. The data show 5,500 to 6,500 clones, around 97% seen once. The source was peripheral blood mononuclear cells, collected before stem cell transplant. Receptor source: a man aged 65 to 79 with acute myeloid leukemia. Some clones in this sample may be carry-over from other donors' samples. Both conserved end residues are part of each CDR3. A D gene is named only where the DNA matches it firmly. Expanded clones get a size class; other rows say once, few or many, or leave the size out.

d_gene | j_gene | v_gene | abundance | CDR3nt | CDR3aa
. | TRBJ1-1 | TRBV5-6 | once | TGTGCCAGCAGCTTGGTGGGCATACCCGAAGCTTTCTTT | CASSLVGIPEAFF
. | TRBJ1-5 | TRBV28 | . | TGTGCCAGCAGTTTACTCGCAGGAACGAATCAGCCCCAGCATTTT | CASSLLAGTNQPQHF
TRBD1 | TRBJ1-1 | TRBV6-6 | . | TGTGCCAGCAGGGAGGGACAGTCCTACACTGAAGCTTTCTTT | CASREGQSYTEAFF
TRBD1 | TRBJ1-5 | TRBV6-5 | . | TGTGCCAGCAGTTCCTTGGACAGGGAAGTTAATCAGCCCCAGCATTTT | CASSSLDREVNQPQHF
. | TRBJ1-2 | TRBV30 | . | TGTGCCTGGAGTGTGGGGGCTGGCGGCTACACCTTC | CAWSVGAGGYTF
TRBD2 | TRBJ2-7 | TRBV7-2 | few | TGTGCCAGCAGCTCCCAAGCGGGAGCGTTACACGAGCAGTACTTC | CASSSQAGALHEQYF
TRBD2 | TRBJ2-3 | TRBV5-6 | . | TGTGCCAGCAGCCCTCGGCTAGCGGGTGGAAGGGTTACGCAGTATTTT | CASSPRLAGGRVTQYF
. | TRBJ2-5 | TRBV19 | once | TGTGCCAGTAGCCAGGTCGGGGAGACCCAGTACTTC | CASSQVGETQYF
TRBD1 | TRBJ2-1 | TRBV10-3 | . | TGTGCCATCAGTGCGGACAGGGTGACCGGTGAGCAGTTCTTC | CAISADRVTGEQFF
. | TRBJ1-4 | TRBV11-2 | . | TGTGCCAGCAGCCTCCTAAGAGAAAAACTGTTTTTT | CASSLLREKLFF
. | TRBJ2-7 | TRBV5-8 | . | TGTGCCAGATCGGGACCCAGCTCCTACGAGCAGTACTTC | CARSGPSSYEQYF
TRBD1 | TRBJ1-6 | TRBV5-6 | once | TGTGCCAGCAGCTTGGCCGGGGACAGGGGGCGGGTTAGTTCACCCCTCCACTTT | CASSLAGDRGRVSSPLHF
. | TRBJ1-1 | TRBV5-1 | . | TGCGCCAGCAGCGGAAGGGAGGGGAACACTGAAGCTTTCTTT | CASSGREGNTEAFF
. | TRBJ1-2 | TRBV4-2 | . | TGTGCCAGCAGCCAAGATCAAGGTGACAACTATGGCTACACCTTC | CASSQDQGDNYGYTF
. | TRBJ1-2 | TRBV11-3 | . | TGTGCCAGCAGCTTAGAATTAGGGCAGCAGAACTATGGCTACACCTTC | CASSLELGQQNYGYTF
. | TRBJ1-1 | TRBV29-1 | . | TGCAGCGTTGACTCGGGGGAGGGCACTGAAGCTTTCTTT | CSVDSGEGTEAFF
. | TRBJ1-1 | TRBV10-3 | few | TGTGCCATCAGTGAGAGCCCAGCCACTGAAGCTTTCTTT | CAISESPATEAFF
. | TRBJ2-2 | TRBV5-1 | . | TGCGCCAGCAGCTTGTACGTGTGGGAGCTGTTTTTT | CASSLYVWELFF
TRBD1 | TRBJ1-6 | TRBV6-1 | . | TGTGCCAGCGGCTCGGACAGGGTGGCTTCTTCACCCCTCCACTTT | CASGSDRVASSPLHF
. | TRBJ2-5 | TRBV4-3 | . | TGCGCCAGCAGCCAAGATCGGGGTCTCGAGACCCAGTACTTC | CASSQDRGLETQYF
. | TRBJ2-1 | TRBV21-1 | . | . | CASSNLFGRGNEQFF
. | TRBJ1-1 | TRBV6-5 | . | TGTGCCAGCACCCCCTACGGTGACCAGAACACTGAAGCTTTCTTT | CASTPYGDQNTEAFF
TRBD2 | TRBJ2-1 | TRBV27 | . | TGTGCCAGCATTAGCGGGAGGGCCACCTACAATGAGCAGTTCTTC | CASISGRATYNEQFF
. | TRBJ1-6 | TRBV7-9 | . | TGTGCCAGCAGTTCCTCCCTCACGGGACCCCTCCACTTT | CASSSSLTGPLHF
TRBD1 | TRBJ1-2 | TRBV28 | . | TGTGCCAGCTTCGCCCTAACAGGGGGCAGTGGCTACACCTTC | CASFALTGGSGYTF
TRBD1 | TRBJ1-5 | TRBV19 | . | TGTGCCAGTAGTGTGGACAGGGGGATTGAGCCCCAGCATTTT | CASSVDRGIEPQHF
. | TRBJ1-5 | TRBV28 | . | TGTGCCAGCAATAGGTCAGGAGGTGGCAATCAGCCCCAGCATTTT | CASNRSGGGNQPQHF
TRBD2 | TRBJ2-7 | TRBV5-1 | once | TGCGCCAGCAGCCCCGGGACTAGGGGCTACGAGCAGTACTTC | CASSPGTRGYEQYF
. | TRBJ1-1 | TRBV14 | . | TGTGCCAGCAGCCAGTTGTCGGGGGCTGGCACTGAAGCTTTCTTT | CASSQLSGAGTEAFF
TRBD1 | TRBJ1-5 | TRBV19 | . | TGTGCCAGTAGTAGTCCCTACAGGGGTGGCAATCAGCCCCAGCATTTT | CASSSPYRGGNQPQHF
. | TRBJ1-1 | TRBV7-2 | . | TGTGCCAGCAGCCCCCTGGGCGGGGACACTGAAGCTTTCTTT | CASSPLGGDTEAFF
. | TRBJ2-5 | TRBV6-5 | once | TGTGCCAGCAGTCGATGGACAGATCAAGAGACCCAGTACTTC | CASSRWTDQETQYF
. | TRBJ1-4 | TRBV6-1 | . | TGTGCCAGCAGTGACTTCGCAACTAATGAAAAACTGTTTTTT | CASSDFATNEKLFF